The TCR beta chain under discussion was sequenced for a study of cytomegalovirus exposure and HLA in healthy donors. The PCR contained 60 Vbeta and 13 Jbeta primers. The table came from immunoSEQ multiplex PCR; TCRdb's copy has only in-frame clones and leaves some out. Among some 140,000 clones listed, roughly 72% were seen once. The source of this sequence is a man aged 30 to 39 in good health and CMV-seronegative. Sequencing input: PBMCs.

The CDR3 region has the DNA TGTGCCTGGTCGGGGACAGGGGAGACCCAGTACTTC. It yields the protein CAWSGTGETQYF. V and J are TRBV30 and TRBJ2-5, with 9 bases fitting TRBD1. The CDR3 runs to 12 residues. With V trimmed by 5 bases and J by 5 bases, 3 bases remained unmatched. From germline, CDR1 is GTSNPN and CDR2 SVGIG (reference sequence).